The rows below give T cell receptor beta chains drawn from one sample of a study of chemoradiotherapy in HPV16-positive cancers. Profiling relied on immunoSEQ multiplex PCR, and the TCRdb table lists in-frame clones only, not all of them. This sample has about 33,000 clones, with about 86% found just once. The material was blood, obtained from a patient who underwent chemoradiotherapy. These TCRs come from a human donor with HPV-associated anogenital cancer. Each CDR3 is given with its conserved first and last residue. Size is stated for part of the rows, as once, few or many counts, or as a class when the clone is expanded.

clone_size,v_call,cdr3_aa
NA,TRBV11-3,CASSLAVGGANVLTF
NA,TRBV18,CASSPDPPGWGTEAFF
NA,TRBV28,CASSFGTGAFF
once,TRBV12-2,CASRLAAGTGDTEAFF
NA,TRBV6-5,CASSQGTGLGYTF
NA,TRBV5-1,CASSQWGIAGELFF
NA,TRBV19,CASSTSSAGLNEQFF
NA,TRBV6-1,CASSKEGSNQPQHF
NA,TRBV6-5,CASGKNMNTEAFF
NA,TRBV18,CASSEVLSGGGTEAFF
NA,TRBV25-1,CASSGELQPLHF
NA,TRBV18,CASSFLDNPNTEAFF
NA,TRBV19,CASSPSAGSGQGAMNTEAFF
NA,TRBV7-6,CASSLGPQGDQPQHF
NA,TRBV7-6,CASSSDRFSYEQYF
NA,TRBV4-1,CASSRQAGEGTGELFF
NA,TRBV5-1,CASSLGQGAGPQHF
NA,TRBV19,CASSSLTGIYEQYF
NA,TRBV29-1,CSVEDNNYGYTF
NA,TRBV21-1,CASSAKGHGYTF
NA,TRBV7-2,CASSHIGASPQETQYF
few,TRBV7-9,CASSRQGTTEAFF
once,TRBV6-5,CASSYSTAEANYGYTF
NA,TRBV12-5,CASGRTIRQGQETQYF
NA,TRBV11-2,CASSQGGSTDTQYF
NA,TRBV19,CARNPRAVTRAKNIQYF
NA,TRBV27,CASSSGTGHSNYGYTF
NA,TRBV4-1,CASSQDGTASYEQYF
NA,TRBV5-6,CASSLLAGGREQYF
NA,TRBV6-5,CASSAQLSGANVLTF
NA,TRBV29-1,CSVEGGGVSTDTQYF
NA,TRBV4-1,CASSQDPDGSSYEQYF
NA,TRBV7-8,CASSLVQGPTGELFF
NA,TRBV7-2,CASSPHGQGVTDTQYF
NA,TRBV7-2,CASSSGQGGNQPQHF
NA,TRBV10-2,CASREAGFGANVLTF
NA,TRBV7-6,CASSFTRGPISTDTQYF
NA,TRBV19,CASSPAGTGYNEQFF
NA,TRBV6-5,CASSYSIEGAGGYTF
NA,TRBV2,CASSTGLDPYGYTF
NA,TRBV4-2,CASSQDFDTPRGGYTF
NA,TRBV7-6,CASSLVRGTDTQYF
NA,TRBV25-1,CASSVRLAGFSYEQYF
NA,TRBV6-5,CASSGTNYGYTF
NA,TRBV7-9,CASSGEGGWEKLFF
NA,TRBV6-5,CASTGQNSYEQYF
once,TRBV4-1,CASSQDSGVQPQHF
NA,TRBV7-2,CASSFSPSYEQYF
NA,TRBV27,CASSLSISLEQYF
NA,TRBV5-4,CASGLESGQPLSSF
NA,TRBV7-9,CASSLGWGGHNNEQFF
NA,TRBV28,CASSLLTSTYEQYF
NA,TRBV5-1,CASSLVRQTLGGANVLTF